One sample yielded the 32 T cell receptor beta chains listed below, sequenced in a study of T cells in Graves' hyperthyroidism and ophthalmopathy. Amplification of TCR beta CDR3 regions used RNA as the template. Using the HTBI primer set, a first-round RT-PCR was run on the TCR CDR3. TCRdb itself ran the multiplex PCR reads through MiXCR, one entry per CDR3 protein. The sample lists hundreds of thousands of distinct CDR3 sequences; roughly 46% were seen once. Material for sequencing was peripheral blood or thyroid tissue (not recorded which). All receptors derive from an adult man with Graves' disease, either hyperthyroidism or ophthalmopathy (not recorded which).

Many counts were recorded for this clonotype. The chain employs TRBV2 and TRBJ1-2; D is unresolved. CDR3 length: 13 amino acids. Germline lookup yields CDR1 SNHLY and CDR2 FYNNEI. V was cut by 3 bases and J by 7 bases, with 12 bases left in between. The DNA for the CDR3 is TGTGCCAGCAGTGAGCGGGGTTATAGTGGCTACACCTTC. Its protein product is CASSERGYSGYTF.

The J gene is TRBJ2-5, the V gene TRBV20-1; 7 bases line up with TRBD1. Germline CDR1 reads DFQATT; CDR2 reads SNEGSKA (reference sequence). The CDR3 extends over 13 amino acids. Trimming at V came to 3 bases and at J to 5 bases, leaving 6 bases not matched to a gene. For the CDR3, the DNA is TGCAGTGCTAGGGGAGACAGGGTTGAGACCCAGTACTTC. It is translated as CSARGDRVETQYF.

The gene calls are TRBV10-3 and TRBJ1-4; TRBD1 might be the D (5 bases). The CDR3 extends over 15 amino acids. V was cut by 6 bases and J by 7 bases, with 18 bases left in between. In germline, CDR1 is ENHRY, CDR2 SYGVKD. The CDR3 DNA reads TGTGCCATCAGCGTCCCGACAGCAACAACTGAAAAACTGTTTTTT. It yields the protein CAISVPTATTEKLFF.

As regards this clonotype: Being one base from a much bigger clone, this may be a read error. The chain links TRBV7-2 to TRBJ2-5; a weak D match, TRBD2 (5 bases). Germline V lookup: CDR1 SGHTA, CDR2 FQGNSA. V lost 7 bases and J 9 bases, leaving 15 bases between the germline ends. This CDR3 is 12 amino acids long. CDR3 sequence reads: CASNPGELAQYF. The CDR3, as DNA: TGTGCCAGCAACCCCGGGGAGTTGGCCCAGTACTTC.

V usage is TRBV19 and J usage is TRBJ2-7, with TRBD2 identical over 8 bases. V trimming: 5 bases; J trimming: 3 bases; junction bases outside the gene matches: 18. Germline CDR1 is LNHDA and CDR2 is SQIVND (reference sequence). CDR3 length: 18 amino acids. CDR3 nucleotide sequence: TGTGCCAGTAGTCAACCGGGACTAGGAAGGGAGGCCTACTACGAGCAGTACTTC. Translation: CASSQPGLGREAYYEQYF.

This clonotype is a singleton in its sample. The rearrangement uses TRBV2 and TRBJ1-2, with D possibly being TRBD1 (5 bases). Looked up from germline, CDR1 is SNHLY and CDR2 is FYNNEI. The V and J ends lost 7 bases and 2 bases respectively, with 11 bases between them. The CDR3 length is 13 residues. CDR3 coding DNA: TGTGCCAGCATGGACACAGCGAACTATGGCTACACCTTC. It specifies CASMDTANYGYTF.

The chain recombines TRBV20-1 with TRBJ1-1; TRBD1 might be the D (5 bases). V gave up 5 bases and J gave up 8 bases, with 18 bases separating them. The germline gives CDR1 DFQATT, CDR2 SNEGSKA (reference sequence). This CDR3 is 13 amino acids long. CDR3: CSAWDGTHREAFF. CDR3 nucleotides: TGCAGTGCTTGGGACGGAACCCATCGGGAAGCTTTCTTT.

This clonotype was counted many times. The genes are TRBV7-8 and TRBJ2-5, with unresolved D. CDR3 size: 14 residues. The V end lost 0 bases, the J end lost 2 bases, and 7 bases lay between the germline ends. In germline, CDR1 is SGHVS, CDR2 FQNEAQ. CDR3 nucleotides: TGTGCCAGCAGCTTAGCGACTGGACAAGAGACCCAGTACTTC. It yields the protein CASSLATGQETQYF.

V and J are TRBV11-2 and TRBJ2-5, with TRBD1 as a possible D gene (6 bases). The V gene's germline CDR1 is SGHAT and CDR2 FQNNGV. The V gene lost 5 bases and the J gene lost 4 bases, with 17 bases spanning the gap. The CDR3 is made up of 15 amino acids. This CDR3 is CASSQVGGTRETQYF. CDR3 DNA: TGTGCCAGCAGCCAAGTAGGGGGAACCAGAGAGACCCAGTACTTC.

The chain couples TRBV7-9 to TRBJ2-7; D is unclear. CDR1 SEHNR and CDR2 FQNEAQ come from the germline V gene (reference sequence). The CDR3 has 16 residues. V gave up 4 bases and J gave up 2 bases, with 18 bases separating them. The CDR3 DNA reads TGTGCCAGCAGCTCAACCCTGGAAAACACGCCCTACGAGCAGTACTTC. Protein sequence: CASSSTLENTPYEQYF. Supplemented by reference TRBV7-9 and TRBJ2-7, the full variable domain reads DTGVSQNPRHKITKRGQNVTFRCDPISEHNRLYWYRQTLGQGPEFLTYFQNEAQLEKSRLLSDRFSAERPKGSFSTLEIQRTEQGDSAMYLCASSSTLENTPYEQYFGPGTRLTVT.

This clonotype has ten or more counts. The chain carries TRBV20-1 and TRBJ1-6, with TRBD1 as a possible D gene (5 bases). The CDR3 consists of 16 residues. The germline V gene encodes CDR1 DFQATT and CDR2 SNEGSKA (reference sequence). Between the trimmed V and J ends, which lost 4 bases and 9 bases, there was a span of 22 bases. The CDR3 DNA reads as TGCAGTGCTAATAACCGGGACGCCGGACGGGGTTCACCCCTCCACTTT. It yields the protein CSANNRDAGRGSPLHF.

J is TRBJ1-6 and V is TRBV12-3 or TRBV12-4; D gene uncertain. The CDR3 extends over 13 amino acids. V shed 2 bases and J shed 10 bases, with 9 bases lying between them. The CDR3 spells CASSLFSTSPLHF. In nucleotides, the CDR3 is TGTGCCAGCAGTTTATTTTCCACATCACCCCTCCACTTT.

This clonotype showed up many times. The chain couples TRBV9 to TRBJ1-1; D ambiguous. This CDR3 spans 11 amino acids. CDR1 and CDR2 (germline): SGDLS, YYNGEE. Trimming shortened V by 7 bases and J by 5 bases, and 9 bases separated the two germline ends. CDR3 region: CASGTSTEAFF. CDR3 bases: TGTGCCAGCGGTACGTCTACTGAAGCTTTCTTT.

J is TRBJ2-2 and V is TRBV20-1; 10 nucleotides line up with TRBD1. V was clipped by 6 bases and J by 1 base; unmatched bases: 2. The CDR3 sequence is 14 residues long. Germline V CDR1 and CDR2: DFQATT, SNEGSKA (reference sequence). The CDR3 region has the DNA TGCAGTGCCCGGGACAGGGGGAACACCGGGGAGCTGTTTTTT. Translation: CSARDRGNTGELFF.

This clonotype was seen at least ten times. The chain has TRBV29-1 and TRBJ1-1; tentatively, D is TRBD1 (5 bases). V lost 1 base and J lost 4, with 7 bases in between. The CDR3 totals 12 residues. The germline gives CDR1 SQVTM, CDR2 ANQGSEA. CDR3 nucleotide sequence: TGCAGCGTTGAAGGCGGGACCACTGAAGCTTTCTTT. Protein: CSVEGGTTEAFF.

In this sample, this clonotype turned up many times. V usage is TRBV6-1 and J usage is TRBJ1-6; TRBD1 agrees at 10 bases. The CDR3 sequence is 14 residues long. Germline CDR1 and CDR2: MNHNS and SASEGT. Losses at the gene ends were 1 base for V and 10 bases for J; bases not matched to a gene: 1. CDR3 nucleotide sequence: TGTGCCAGCAGTGAAGGGGACAGGGGATCACCCCTCCACTTT. Translating it yields CASSEGDRGSPLHF.

This clonotype was seen a few times. The chain carries TRBV7-9 and TRBJ1-4; D perhaps matches TRBD1 (5 bases). This CDR3 spans 14 amino acids. Germline CDR1 and CDR2: SEHNR and FQNEAQ (reference sequence). V was pared by 11 bases and J by 5 bases, with 18 bases between. CDR3 loop: CACTGTLGNEKLFF. CDR3 nucleotides: TGTGCCTGCACCGGGACGCTGGGAAATGAAAAACTGTTTTTT.

This clonotype was picked up many times. The chain joins TRBV7-2 to TRBJ2-5, with D possibly matching TRBD1 (6 bases). This CDR3 contains 15 residues. Trimming left V 5 bases short and J 0 bases short, with 13 bases between. Germline lookup yields CDR1 SGHTA and CDR2 FQGNSA. The CDR3 sequence: CASSTLRDNQETQYF. CDR3 nucleotide sequence: TGTGCCAGCAGCACACTCCGGGACAACCAAGAGACCCAGTACTTC.

J is TRBJ1-1 and V is TRBV14, with 11 positions matching TRBD1. Germline CDR1 and CDR2: SGHDN and FVKESK. The CDR3 is made up of 16 amino acids. After removal of 4 bases from V and 1 base from J, the junction contained 5 bases not matched to a gene. CDR3 region: CASSRWDRGGNTEAFF. The CDR3 DNA sequence: TGTGCCAGCAGCCGGTGGGACAGGGGGGGGAACACTGAAGCTTTCTTT.

This clonotype was counted between two and nine times. The J gene is TRBJ1-2, the V gene TRBV7-2; TRBD1 is a possible D gene (5 bases). Per the germline V gene, CDR1 is SGHTA and CDR2 is FQGNSA. The CDR3 runs to 16 residues. Trimming took 6 bases from V and 0 from J, leaving 17 bases between them. The CDR3 DNA reads as TGTGCCAGCAGTCCGGGAGGGGCGCGTTCTAACTATGGCTACACCTTC. Translated, it gives CASSPGGARSNYGYTF.

In its sample, this clonotype was seen a few times. The genes are TRBV20-1 and TRBJ1-6; TRBD1 aligns across 8 bases. Germline V gene data show CDR1 as DFQATT and CDR2 as SNEGSKA (reference sequence). The CDR3 covers 15 residues. With V trimmed by 0 bases and J by 7 bases, 5 bases remained unmatched. The CDR3 protein is CSARETGAWNSPLHF. CDR3 nucleotide sequence: TGCAGTGCTAGAGAGACAGGGGCCTGGAATTCACCCCTCCACTTT.

With regard to this clonotype: A much larger clone lies a single base off, so this may be a read error. The chain links TRBV10-3 to TRBJ1-1, with 9 bases lining up with TRBD1. The CDR3 has 14 residues. Germline-derived CDR1 and CDR2 are ENHRY and SYGVKD. Germline trimming cut 2 bases from V and 4 bases from J; bases unmatched to any gene: 2. CDR3 loop: CAISEDRGITEAFF. The DNA of the CDR3 is TGTGCCATCAGTGAGGACAGGGGGATCACTGAAGCTTTCTTT.

The J gene is TRBJ1-1, the V gene TRBV7-9; perhaps TRBD1 as D (6 bases). There are 13 residues in the CDR3. Trimming took 6 bases from V and 4 from J, leaving 12 bases between them. Per the germline V gene, CDR1 is SEHNR and CDR2 is FQNEAQ (reference sequence). The CDR3 reads CASSGTKGTEAFF. Written as DNA, the CDR3 is TGTGCCAGCAGTGGGACAAAGGGCACTGAAGCTTTCTTT.

The rearrangement links TRBV19 to TRBJ1-2, with D possibly being TRBD1 (5 bases). The V gene lost 5 bases and the J gene lost 2 bases, with 15 bases spanning the gap. This CDR3 contains 15 residues. CDR1 and CDR2 (germline): LNHDA, SQIVND (reference sequence). The CDR3 nucleotides are TGTGCCAGTAGTGTCAGGGAAGAAATGAACTATGGCTACACCTTC. Encoded protein: CASSVREEMNYGYTF.

The V call is TRBV7-9, the J call TRBJ2-2, with 12 bases fitting TRBD2. Unmatched junction bases numbered 7, after V lost 5 bases and J lost 6 bases. Germline V lookup: CDR1 SEHNR, CDR2 FQNEAQ (reference sequence). The CDR3 loop spans 16 amino acids. CDR3 region: CASSTVTSGGAGELFF. Written as DNA, the CDR3 is TGTGCCAGCAGCACCGTGACTAGCGGGGGAGCCGGGGAGCTGTTTTTT.

This chain uses TRBV7-1 with TRBJ2-7; D might be TRBD1 (5 bases). TRBV7-1 has ORF status, its function being uncertain. The V end was cut by 3 bases, the J end by 3 bases, with 9 bases between. The CDR3 spans 13 residues. CDR3 in DNA: TGTGCCAGCAGCTCCTCAGGGATCTACGAGCAGTACTTC. It codes for CASSSSGIYEQYF.

This sequence joins TRBV7-9 and TRBJ2-7, with D possibly TRBD1 on 5 matching bases. This CDR3 region has 15 residues. V shed 6 bases and J shed 3 bases, with 18 bases lying between them. The V gene's germline CDR1 is SEHNR and CDR2 FQNEAQ (reference sequence). The CDR3 region is CASSYTPGRSYEQYF. In DNA, the CDR3 is TGTGCCAGCAGTTACACTCCAGGGCGGAGCTACGAGCAGTACTTC.

This clonotype has a single count. A much bigger clone sits one base away, suggesting this may be a read error. The rearrangement uses TRBV7-9 and TRBJ2-7; D is perhaps TRBD2 (5 bases). This CDR3 has 13 residues. CDR1 SEHNR and CDR2 FQNEAQ come from the germline V gene (reference sequence). This CDR3 reads CACSLASGHEQYF. The CDR3 DNA reads TGTGCCTGCAGCTTAGCGTCGGGCCACGAGCAGTACTTC. The whole variable domain, remainder taken from reference TRBV7-9 and TRBJ2-7, is DTGVSQNPRHKITKRGQNVTFRCDPISEHNRLYWYRQTLGQGPEFLTYFQNEAQLEKSRLLSDRFSAERPKGSFSTLEIQRTEQGDSAMYLCACSLASGHEQYFGPGTRLTVT.

The CDR3 sequence: CASSIGGRATYEQYF. As DNA, the CDR3 is TGTGCCAGTAGTATTGGCGGGAGGGCCACCTACGAGCAGTACTTC. V gene TRBV19 combines with J gene TRBJ2-7; 9 positions agree with TRBD2. V was pared by 3 bases and J by 2 bases, with 5 bases of the junction left unmatched. The CDR3 covers 15 residues. CDR1 and CDR2 from the germline V gene are LNHDA and SQIVND (reference sequence).

Note on this clonotype: Mismatch with germline at one junction end may stem from a read error. V gene TRBV2 combines with J gene TRBJ1-2, with TRBD1 matching over 10 bases. The CDR3 runs 13 residues. The germline V gene encodes CDR1 SNHLY and CDR2 FYNNEI. This CDR3 reads CASREDRGRGYTF. Here the CDR3 DNA reads TGTGCCAGCAGAGAAGACAGGGGGCGTGGCTACACCTTC.

The sample holds a few counts of this clonotype. This rearrangement joins TRBV7-9 to TRBJ2-5; D unresolved. This CDR3 contains 13 residues. CDR1 and CDR2 from the germline V gene are SEHNR and FQNEAQ (reference sequence). V shed 5 bases and J shed 4 bases, with 11 bases lying between them. The chain's CDR3 is CASSPHYGETQYF. CDR3 coding DNA: TGTGCCAGCAGCCCCCACTACGGAGAGACCCAGTACTTC. Drawing the rest from reference TRBV7-9 and TRBJ2-5, the complete variable domain is DTGVSQNPRHKITKRGQNVTFRCDPISEHNRLYWYRQTLGQGPEFLTYFQNEAQLEKSRLLSDRFSAERPKGSFSTLEIQRTEQGDSAMYLCASSPHYGETQYFGPGTRLLVL.

This clonotype was counted between two and nine times. The chain carries TRBV14 and TRBJ1-1; the match to TRBD1 covers 7 bases. Germline trimming cut 4 bases from V and 1 base from J; bases unmatched to any gene: 9. Germline V gene sequence: CDR1 SGHDN, CDR2 FVKESK. CDR3 size: 16 residues. The CDR3 here is CASSLARGPSNTEAFF. Here the CDR3 DNA reads TGTGCCAGCAGCCTCGCGAGGGGGCCCTCGAACACTGAAGCTTTCTTT. Variable domain in full (rest from reference TRBV14 and TRBJ1-1): EAGVTQFPSHSVIEKGQTVTLRCDPISGHDNLYWYRRVMGKEIKFLLHFVKESKQDESGMPNNRFLAERTGGTYSTLKVQPAELEDSGVYFCASSLARGPSNTEAFFGQGTRLTVV.